This T cell receptor (beta chain) was sequenced for a study of T cells in Graves' hyperthyroidism and ophthalmopathy (dated by TCRdb to about 2019). Study-level background: Peripheral blood samples were taken at the time of initial diagnosis, prior to any treatment. To identify distinguishing TCR V-J signatures, a discovery cohort of around 100 patients was used, comprising 40 to 45 with Graves' ophthalmopathy and roughly 60 with stable Graves' hyperthyroidism. Whether ophthalmopathy could be predicted prospectively was tested in an independent validation cohort made up of approximately 19 hyperthyroidism patients plus 17 patients who later progressed to ophthalmopathy. The 95 to 100 discovery patients were divided at random into training and test sets in a 7:3 ratio. The study also compared thyroid tissue and blood T-cell repertoires from several Graves' hyperthyroidism patients. After sampling, hyperthyroidism patients received methimazole starting at 30 mg daily, and ophthalmopathy patients received high-dose intravenous methylprednisolone. The paper describes TCR Vbeta CDR3 sequencing of fewer than 150 peripheral blood samples, made up of 43 ophthalmopathy patients, 70 to 75 hyperthyroidism patients and roughly 17 progressor patients.

The CDR3 spans 16 residues, from the cysteine through the phenylalanine. Only the CDR3 region is kept as DNA, spanning 48 bases read in frame from base 1. From a lookup of the germline V gene, CDR1 and CDR2 are SGHTA and FQGNSA. Trimmed from V: 3 bases; trimmed from J: 2 bases; junction bases lacking a gene match: 6. This clonotype has a count of ten or more. Its target antigen remains unknown. No much larger clonotype is one base removed from it; base qualities were not supplied. TCR beta CDR3 regions were amplified from RNA transcripts. A first-round RT-PCR of the TCR CDR3 used the HTBI primer set with the Qiagen OneStep RT-PCR kit. Libraries were constructed in a second round of multiplex PCR, after which size selection and purification were carried out. Paired-end sequencing of the libraries was performed with 100 bp reads on an Illumina HiSeq2000. Per the original workflow: SOAPnuke was used to process the raw data, with reads discarded if the reads contained adapters or uncalled bases, had a mean Phred below 15, or lacked an exact constant-primer or identifier match. High-quality paired reads were merged using COPE v1.2.5, and each unique nucleotide sequence was defined as a clonotype. MiTCR v1.1 was used to align clonotypes to the IMGT TRBV, TRBD and TRBJ reference segments. The analysis included only V-J combinations with a frequency above 0.0001, which together covered around 99% of the repertoires. The TCS score was defined as F50 (clonal expansion) divided by E x V (chaos), with BLOSUM62-based TCRdist calculated between CDR3 peptides within each V-J. Welch's t-statistics and random forest reduced fewer than 550 V-J features to about 12, which were used in a naive Bayes classifier (R e1071). TCRdb reanalyzed the raw reads on its own, using fastp at Q25 for trimming and MiXCR for clone calling, and kept in-frame beta chains. Here each entry gathers all rows of one CDR3 protein and keeps the most common genes and DNA. The V and J calls were determined by TCRdb, not by the authors. Within this sample are 500,000 to 750,000 distinct CDR3 sequences, with 13% to 15% of them counted one time only. The ten most abundant clones make up around 7% of the sample.

Moderately to severely active disease, a Clinical Activity Score of at least 3, a NOSPECS grade of at least 4, and a duration under 3 months were present in ophthalmopathy patients. Any patient with an uncontrolled infection, another autoimmune disease, pregnancy or lactation was excluded. Diagnoses were established on the basis of clinical symptoms, serum thyroxine and TRAb, thyroid ultrasound, and orbital computed tomography. Ficoll-Paque density gradient centrifugation was used to isolate PBMCs from approximately 10 ml of fresh peripheral blood. Total RNA was extracted using Trizol reagent, and RNA quality was assessed on an Agilent 2100 Bioanalyzer. What the authors observed across the whole study: A 13 V-J signature model separated ophthalmopathy from stable hyperthyroidism, with around 88% sensitivity and 81% to 83% specificity in cross-validation and 80%/75% in testing. No statistical method was used to set the sample size in advance, and investigators knew the group allocation. In validation, the model predicted progression to ophthalmopathy with roughly 66% sensitivity and 72% to 75% specificity, a median of around 6.6 months before onset. Blood samples also contained most of the expanded thyroid clonotypes (frequency above 0.001), which suggests that blood repertoires may reflect thyroid immune responses.

The sequence was obtained from a woman younger than 35 with Graves' ophthalmopathy. Sample: blood. The chain is assembled from TRBV7-2 and TRBJ2-3, and 9 junction bases match TRBD2. The base sequence is TGTGCCAGCAGCTTCGAACCGGGACTAGCCACAGATACGCAGTATTTT. Its protein product is CASSFEPGLATDTQYF.